One sample yielded the 2 T cell receptor beta chains listed below, sequenced in a study of a mutant IDH1 vaccine in newly diagnosed glioma. The table came from immunoSEQ multiplex PCR; TCRdb's copy has only in-frame clones and leaves some out. The sample holds tens of thousands of clones, roughly 70% seen once. These receptors are not linked to any known antigen. Sample time point: week 11, during vaccination. With topical imiquimod, each dose of the vaccine consisted of 300 ug of mutant IDH1 20-mer peptide. This specimen was peripheral blood mononuclear cells (PBMCs), taken from a glioma patient whose treatment included an IDH1 peptide vaccine. The receptors derive from a man in his late teens or twenties with glioma. Some clones in this sample may be carry-over from other donors' samples.

CDR3 nucleotides: TGTGCCAGCAGTCGGGACCCCTGGGATGGCTACACCTTC. This translates into CASSRDPWDGYTF. The chain joins TRBV28 to TRBJ1-2, with D perhaps matching TRBD1 (5 bases). V lost 5 bases and J lost 6, with 13 bases in between. CDR3 length: 13 amino acids. Per the germline V gene, CDR1 is MDHEN and CDR2 is SYDVKM.

The chain links TRBV6-6 to TRBJ2-3; D remains ambiguous. Deletions cut 4 bases from V and 2 bases from J, with 10 bases between. The CDR3 runs to 14 residues. Per the germline V gene, CDR1 is MNHNY and CDR2 is SVGAGI (reference sequence). CDR3 sequence: CASSLDGDTDTQYF. The CDR3 nucleotides are TGTGCCAGCAGTTTGGACGGCGACACAGATACGCAGTATTTT.